These T cell receptor beta chains were read from a single sample in a study of blood T cell repertoires in COVID-19. Produced via immunoSEQ multiplex PCR; TCRdb's table is partial and in-frame only. In the table there are 150,000 to 200,000 clones, around 89% of which are singletons. The sequenced material came from peripheral blood. These receptors were collected from a man in his fifties or sixties with acute or convalescent COVID-19. Both conserved end residues are part of each CDR3. Fields, in order: J gene, clone size, V gene, D gene, CDR3 protein. D genes are given only for firm matches. Size is stated for part of the rows, as once, few or many counts, or as a class when the clone is expanded.

>TRBJ1-6|.|TRBV7-2|.
CASSMNRDIPLHF
>TRBJ2-7|.|TRBV5-1|.
CASSLAGSGLGAYEQYF
>TRBJ2-1|.|TRBV3-1/TRBV3-2|TRBD1
CASSQGGLYGTGLYNEQFF
>TRBJ2-1|once|TRBV18|.
CASSPPSMGGRFF
>TRBJ1-1|.|TRBV5-4|.
CASSLDTWNTEAFF
>TRBJ1-3|.|TRBV19|.
CASSFTPGGTRRDTIYF
>TRBJ1-1|.|TRBV29-1|TRBD1
CSVERQGANTEAFF
>TRBJ2-7|.|TRBV25-1|.
CASSPTVSEQYF
>TRBJ2-3|few|TRBV4-2|TRBD2
CASSQEGTSGITDTQYF
>TRBJ1-2|.|TRBV19|.
CASNLDSQKGGYTF
>TRBJ2-6|.|TRBV2|.
CASSPRGTRSGANVLTF
>TRBJ2-1|.|TRBV5-1|.
CASRGRTSFGNEQFF
>TRBJ2-7|.|TRBV7-9|TRBD2
CASSSGLAGPSYEQYF
>TRBJ1-3|.|TRBV20-1|.
CSAAGNTIYF
>TRBJ2-5|.|TRBV9|.
CASSVGQLQETQYF
>TRBJ2-2|.|TRBV7-2|.
CASSLALGLAGELFF
>TRBJ1-3|.|TRBV5-1|.
CASSFLGDSGNTIYF
>TRBJ1-1|.|TRBV3-1/TRBV3-2|.
CASSQDPGRVAFF
>TRBJ2-1|.|TRBV7-9|TRBD2
CASSNSGGYNEQFF
>TRBJ2-3|.|TRBV6-2/TRBV6-3|.
CASSEVEGYAPSTDTQYF
>TRBJ2-3|.|TRBV24-1|.
CATSDPTVRDKGTDTQYF
>TRBJ2-4|.|TRBV19|.
CASGQAAKNIQYF
>TRBJ1-1|.|TRBV18|TRBD1
CASSPTTGTNTEAFF
>TRBJ2-1|.|TRBV7-8|TRBD1
CASSPPGQGLNNEQFF
>TRBJ2-7|few|TRBV3-1/TRBV3-2|TRBD1
CASSQVNFRDRGLYEQYF
>TRBJ2-5|.|TRBV10-3|.
CAISVGRGWEETQYF
>TRBJ2-7|.|TRBV2|.
CASNLSPGTPTGYF
>TRBJ2-1|.|TRBV5-4|.
CASSLGGGSSYNEQFF
>TRBJ2-7|.|TRBV5-4|TRBD2
CASSLGGRGDHEQYF
>TRBJ1-5|few|TRBV24-1|.
CATSDHTGRPQHF
>TRBJ2-7|few|TRBV7-3|TRBD1
CASSSDPGTGSSGYF
>TRBJ1-2|.|TRBV21-1|.
CASSIHQGDLYGYTF
>TRBJ2-2|.|TRBV2|.
CASSGSLEAYTGELFF
>TRBJ1-4|.|TRBV29-1|.
CSFPINEKLFF
>TRBJ1-1|.|TRBV12-3/TRBV12-4|.
CASSGRENTEAFF
>TRBJ1-1|.|TRBV7-8|TRBD1
CASSLGQGKAFF
>TRBJ2-1|once|TRBV6-6|.
CASSYGMGGPYNEQFF
>TRBJ1-2|.|TRBV2|TRBD1
CASSTGTGIDYGYTF
>TRBJ1-1|.|TRBV18|.
CASSPTAGDVWPEAFF
>TRBJ2-3|.|TRBV4-2|TRBD1
CASSQQDGQGAANTQYF
>TRBJ2-2|once|TRBV24-1|TRBD2
CATSLPGLGRTGELFF
>TRBJ1-2|few|TRBV5-6|.
CASSLGQVLGYTF
>TRBJ1-4|few|TRBV2|.
CASRVDKQTTNEKLFF
>TRBJ2-4|.|TRBV19|.
CASSTDRDSVNIQYF
>TRBJ1-4|.|TRBV7-9|.
CASSLSVPSGEKLFF
>TRBJ2-3|few|TRBV29-1|TRBD1
CSFRQGRTDTQYF
>TRBJ2-4|.|TRBV7-9|TRBD1
CASSADRSLNIQYF
>TRBJ2-2|.|TRBV5-1|.
CASSPAGATGELFF
>TRBJ2-7|.|TRBV6-5|.
CASRGPGPSYEQYF
>TRBJ2-6|.|TRBV5-1|.
CASSREGADKTNVLTF
>TRBJ2-7|.|TRBV20-1|.
CSARDGDSKYF
>TRBJ2-3|.|TRBV7-2|TRBD2
CASSTSGVTDTQYF
>TRBJ2-2|.|TRBV19|.
CASSHPGSPNTGELFF